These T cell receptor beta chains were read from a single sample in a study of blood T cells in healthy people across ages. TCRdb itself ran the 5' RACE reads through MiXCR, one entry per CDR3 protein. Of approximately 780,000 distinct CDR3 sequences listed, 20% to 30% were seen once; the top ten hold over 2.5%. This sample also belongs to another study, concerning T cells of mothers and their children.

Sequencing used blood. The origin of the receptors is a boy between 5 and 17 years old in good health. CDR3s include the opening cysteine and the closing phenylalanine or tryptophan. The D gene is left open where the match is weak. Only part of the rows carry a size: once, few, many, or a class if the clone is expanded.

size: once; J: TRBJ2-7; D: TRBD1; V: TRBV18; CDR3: CASFPGQGDEQYF; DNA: TGTGCCAGCTTCCCGGGACAGGGCGACGAGCAGTACTTC
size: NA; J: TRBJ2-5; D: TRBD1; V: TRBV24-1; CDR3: CATSDRDRFQETQYF; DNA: TGTGCCACCAGTGACCGGGACAGGTTCCAAGAGACCCAGTACTTC
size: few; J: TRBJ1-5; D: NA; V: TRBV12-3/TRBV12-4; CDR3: CASSFRWDQPQHF; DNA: TGTGCCAGCAGTTTTCGATGGGATCAGCCCCAGCATTTT
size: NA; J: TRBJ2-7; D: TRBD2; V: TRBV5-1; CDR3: CASSFYVAGAPYEQYF; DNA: TGCGCCAGCAGCTTTTATGTAGCGGGGGCCCCCTACGAGCAGTACTTC
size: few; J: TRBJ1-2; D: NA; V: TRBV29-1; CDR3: CSTSRGNYGYTF; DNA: TGCAGCACAAGCAGGGGAAACTATGGCTACACCTTC
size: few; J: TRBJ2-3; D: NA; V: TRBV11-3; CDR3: CASSLGQGKITDTQYF; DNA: TGTGCCAGCAGCTTGGGGCAGGGCAAAATCACAGATACGCAGTATTTT
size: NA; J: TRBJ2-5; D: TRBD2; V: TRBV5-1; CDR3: CASNRAGGETQYF; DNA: TGCGCCAGCAACCGGGCGGGGGGAGAGACCCAGTACTTC
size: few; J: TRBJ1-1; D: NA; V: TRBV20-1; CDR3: CSARDPLRGLNTEAFF; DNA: TGCAGTGCTAGAGACCCCCTAAGGGGATTGAACACTGAAGCTTTCTTT
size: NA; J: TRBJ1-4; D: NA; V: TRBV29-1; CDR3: CSVLTLRTANEKLFF; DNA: TGCAGCGTCTTAACCCTCAGGACCGCTAATGAAAAACTGTTTTTT
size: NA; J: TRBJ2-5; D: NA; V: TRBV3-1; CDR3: CASTDRGQETQYF; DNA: TGTGCCAGCACCGATCGGGGCCAAGAGACCCAGTACTTC
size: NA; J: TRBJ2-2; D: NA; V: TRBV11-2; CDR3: CASSLYSGSLPYTGELFF; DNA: TGTGCCAGCAGCTTATACTCAGGGTCCCTTCCTTACACCGGGGAGCTGTTTTTT
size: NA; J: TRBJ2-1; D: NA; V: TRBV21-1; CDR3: CASSKEASNEQFF; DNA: TGTGCCAGCAGCAAAGAGGCAAGCAATGAGCAGTTCTTC
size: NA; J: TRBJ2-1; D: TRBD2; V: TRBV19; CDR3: CASSIGLAGANEQFF; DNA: TGTGCCAGTAGTATCGGACTAGCGGGGGCCAATGAGCAGTTCTTC
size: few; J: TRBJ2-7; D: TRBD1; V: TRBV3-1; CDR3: CASSSLPRTGSDEQYF; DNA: TGTGCCAGCAGCTCCCTTCCCCGGACAGGGTCGGACGAGCAGTACTTC
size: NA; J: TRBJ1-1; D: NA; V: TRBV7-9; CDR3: CASTGADPLVAFF; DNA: TGTGCCTCCACAGGAGCTGATCCCCTAGTAGCTTTCTTT
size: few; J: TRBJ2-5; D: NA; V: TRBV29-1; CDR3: CSVSGETQYF; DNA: TGCAGCGTTTCGGGAGAGACCCAGTACTTC
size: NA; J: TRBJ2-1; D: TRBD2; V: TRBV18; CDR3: CASSGLAGMYNEQFF; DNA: TGTGCCAGCTCGGGACTAGCGGGGATGTACAATGAGCAGTTCTTC
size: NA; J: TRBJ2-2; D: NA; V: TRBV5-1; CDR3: CASSEDGWGELFF; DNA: TGCGCCAGCAGCGAAGACGGGTGGGGGGAGCTGTTTTTT
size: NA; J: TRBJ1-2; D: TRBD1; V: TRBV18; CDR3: CASSTRQGADYGYTF; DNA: TGTGCCAGCTCAACGCGACAGGGGGCAGACTATGGCTACACCTTC
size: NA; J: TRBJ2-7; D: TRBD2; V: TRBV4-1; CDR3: CASSQALAGVGEQYF; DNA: TGCGCCAGCAGCCAAGCACTAGCGGGGGTTGGGGAGCAGTACTTC
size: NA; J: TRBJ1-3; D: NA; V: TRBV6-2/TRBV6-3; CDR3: CASSYGSSGNTIYF; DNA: TGTGCCAGCAGTTACGGAAGCTCTGGAAACACCATATATTTT